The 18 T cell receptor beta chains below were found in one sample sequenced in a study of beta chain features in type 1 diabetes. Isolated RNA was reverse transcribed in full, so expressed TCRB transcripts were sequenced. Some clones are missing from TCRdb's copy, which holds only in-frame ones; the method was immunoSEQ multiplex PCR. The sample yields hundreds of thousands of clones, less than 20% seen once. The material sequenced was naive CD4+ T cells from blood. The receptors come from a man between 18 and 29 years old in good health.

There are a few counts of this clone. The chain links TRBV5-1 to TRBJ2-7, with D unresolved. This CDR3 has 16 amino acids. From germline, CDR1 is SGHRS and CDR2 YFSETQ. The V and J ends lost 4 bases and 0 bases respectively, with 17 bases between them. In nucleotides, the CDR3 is TGCGCCAGCAGCGTGGACGGACGGCCCGGCTCCTACGAGCAGTACTTC. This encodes CASSVDGRPGSYEQYF.

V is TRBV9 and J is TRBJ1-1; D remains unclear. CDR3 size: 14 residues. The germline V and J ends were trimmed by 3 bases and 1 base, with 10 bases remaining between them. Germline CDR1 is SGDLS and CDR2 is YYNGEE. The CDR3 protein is CASSARHWNTEAFF. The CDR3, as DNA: TGTGCCAGCAGCGCCCGACACTGGAACACTGAAGCTTTCTTT.

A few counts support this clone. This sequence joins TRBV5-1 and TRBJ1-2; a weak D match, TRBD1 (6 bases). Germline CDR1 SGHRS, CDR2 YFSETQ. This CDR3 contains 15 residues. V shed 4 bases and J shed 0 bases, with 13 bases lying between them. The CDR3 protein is CASSPRTVPNYGYTF. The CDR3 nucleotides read TGCGCCAGCAGCCCGAGGACAGTTCCTAACTATGGCTACACCTTC.

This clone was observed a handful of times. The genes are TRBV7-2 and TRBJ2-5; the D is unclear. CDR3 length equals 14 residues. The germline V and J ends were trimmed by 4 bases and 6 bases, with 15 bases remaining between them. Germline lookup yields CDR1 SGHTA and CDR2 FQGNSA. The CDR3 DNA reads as TGTGCCAGCAGCTCTACGCTAACTCTGAAGACCCAGTACTTC. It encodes CASSSTLTLKTQYF.

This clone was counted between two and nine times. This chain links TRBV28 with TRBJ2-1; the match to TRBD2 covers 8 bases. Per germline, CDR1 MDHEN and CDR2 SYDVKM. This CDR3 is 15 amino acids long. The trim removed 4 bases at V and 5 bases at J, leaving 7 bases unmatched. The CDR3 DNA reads TGTGCCAGCAGTTCGACTAGCGCAAAACACAATGAGCAGTTCTTC. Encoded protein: CASSSTSAKHNEQFF.

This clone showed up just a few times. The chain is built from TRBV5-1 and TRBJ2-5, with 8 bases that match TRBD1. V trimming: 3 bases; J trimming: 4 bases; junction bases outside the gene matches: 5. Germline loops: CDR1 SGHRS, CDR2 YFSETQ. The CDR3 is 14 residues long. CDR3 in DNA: TGCGCCAGCAGCTCAGGGACAGGTGGAGAGACCCAGTACTTC. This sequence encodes CASSSGTGGETQYF.

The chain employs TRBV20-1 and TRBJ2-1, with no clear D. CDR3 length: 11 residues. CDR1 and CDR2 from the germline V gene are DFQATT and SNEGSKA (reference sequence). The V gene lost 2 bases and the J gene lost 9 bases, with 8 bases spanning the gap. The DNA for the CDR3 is TGCAGTGCTAGAAGTTTCAGTGAGCAGTTCTTC. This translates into CSARSFSEQFF.

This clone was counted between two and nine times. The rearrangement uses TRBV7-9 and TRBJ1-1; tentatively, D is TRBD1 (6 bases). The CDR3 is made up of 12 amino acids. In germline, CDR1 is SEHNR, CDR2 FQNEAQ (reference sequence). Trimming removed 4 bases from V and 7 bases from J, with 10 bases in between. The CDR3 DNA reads TGTGCCAGCAGCTCCAACAGGGATGAAGCTTTCTTT. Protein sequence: CASSSNRDEAFF. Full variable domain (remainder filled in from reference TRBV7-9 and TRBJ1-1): DTGVSQNPRHKITKRGQNVTFRCDPISEHNRLYWYRQTLGQGPEFLTYFQNEAQLEKSRLLSDRFSAERPKGSFSTLEIQRTEQGDSAMYLCASSSNRDEAFFGQGTRLTVV.

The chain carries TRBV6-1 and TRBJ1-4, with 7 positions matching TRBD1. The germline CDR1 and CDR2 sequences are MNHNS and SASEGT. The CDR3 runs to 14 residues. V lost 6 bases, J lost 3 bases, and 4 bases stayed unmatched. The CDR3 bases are TGTGCCAGCAGGACAGGGTGGTCTAATGAAAAACTGTTTTTT. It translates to CASRTGWSNEKLFF.

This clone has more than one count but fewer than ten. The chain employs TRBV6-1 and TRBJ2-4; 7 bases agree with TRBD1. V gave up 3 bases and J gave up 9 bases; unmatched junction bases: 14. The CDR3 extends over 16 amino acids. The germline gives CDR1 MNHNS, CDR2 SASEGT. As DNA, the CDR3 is TGTGCCAGCAGTGAGATGCTCCAGGGGGAAAAGGGCATTCAGTACTTC. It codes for CASSEMLQGEKGIQYF.

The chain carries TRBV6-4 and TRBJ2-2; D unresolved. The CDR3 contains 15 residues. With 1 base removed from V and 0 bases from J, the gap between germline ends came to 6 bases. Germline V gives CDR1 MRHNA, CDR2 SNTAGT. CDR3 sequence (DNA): TGTGCCAGCAGTGACTTTGCCGCGAACACCGGGGAGCTGTTTTTT. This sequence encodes CASSDFAANTGELFF.

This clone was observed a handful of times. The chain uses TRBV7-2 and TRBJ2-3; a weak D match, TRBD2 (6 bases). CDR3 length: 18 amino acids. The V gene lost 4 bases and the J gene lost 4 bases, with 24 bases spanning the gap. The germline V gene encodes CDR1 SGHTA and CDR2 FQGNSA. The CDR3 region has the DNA TGTGCCAGCAGCTACCTCAATCCGGTACTAGCCCGCCCAGATACGCAGTATTTT. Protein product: CASSYLNPVLARPDTQYF.

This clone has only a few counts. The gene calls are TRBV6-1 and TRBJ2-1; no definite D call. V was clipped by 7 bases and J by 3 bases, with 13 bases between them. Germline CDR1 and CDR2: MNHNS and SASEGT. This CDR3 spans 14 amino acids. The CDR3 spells CASTHAVLYNEQFF. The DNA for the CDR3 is TGTGCCAGCACTCACGCAGTCCTCTACAATGAGCAGTTCTTC.

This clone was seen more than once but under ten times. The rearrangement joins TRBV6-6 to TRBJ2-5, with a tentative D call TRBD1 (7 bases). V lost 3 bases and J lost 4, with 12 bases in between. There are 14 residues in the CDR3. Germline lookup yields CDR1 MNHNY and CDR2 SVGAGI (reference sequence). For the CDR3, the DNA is TGTGCCAGCAGTTATAGACAGGGAGGAGAGACCCAGTACTTC. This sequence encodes CASSYRQGGETQYF.

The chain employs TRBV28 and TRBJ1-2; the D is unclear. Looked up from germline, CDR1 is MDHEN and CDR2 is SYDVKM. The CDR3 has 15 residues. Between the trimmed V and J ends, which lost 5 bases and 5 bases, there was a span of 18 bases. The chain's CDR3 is CASSIGGGYGYGYTF. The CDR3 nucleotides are TGTGCCAGCAGTATCGGAGGAGGGTATGGGTATGGCTACACCTTC.

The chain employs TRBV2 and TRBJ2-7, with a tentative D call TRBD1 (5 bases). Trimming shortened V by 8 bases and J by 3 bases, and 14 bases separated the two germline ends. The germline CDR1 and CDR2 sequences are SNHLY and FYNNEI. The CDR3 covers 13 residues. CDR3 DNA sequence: TGTGCCAGCGGCGGCAGGGTTTACTACGAGCAGTACTTC. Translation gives CASGGRVYYEQYF. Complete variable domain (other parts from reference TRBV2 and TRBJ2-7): EPEVTQTPSHQVTQMGQEVILRCVPISNHLYFYWYRQILGQKVEFLVSFYNNEISEKSEIFDDQFSVERPDGSNFTLKIRSTKLEDSAMYFCASGGRVYYEQYFGPGTRLTVT.

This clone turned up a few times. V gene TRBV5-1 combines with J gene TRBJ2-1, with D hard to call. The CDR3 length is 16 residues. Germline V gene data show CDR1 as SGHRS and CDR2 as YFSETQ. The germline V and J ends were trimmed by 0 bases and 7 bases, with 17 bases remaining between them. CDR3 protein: CASSLGTGGSRNEQFF. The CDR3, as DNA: TGCGCCAGCAGCTTGGGTACTGGCGGCTCCAGGAATGAGCAGTTCTTC.

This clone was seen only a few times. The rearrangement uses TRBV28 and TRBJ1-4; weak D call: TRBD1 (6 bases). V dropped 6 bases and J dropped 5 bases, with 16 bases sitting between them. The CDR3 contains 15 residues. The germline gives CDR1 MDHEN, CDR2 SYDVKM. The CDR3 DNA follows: TGTGCCAGCAGCCGATACAGGGAGGGAAATGAAAAACTGTTTTTT. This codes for CASSRYREGNEKLFF.